The 24 T cell receptor beta chains below were found in one sample sequenced in a study of shared clonotypes between healthy human individuals. Profiled with immunoSEQ multiplex PCR; TCRdb holds only in-frame clones, not every one. The sample yields under 2,500,000 clones, around 95% seen once. The sequenced sample consisted of naive CD4+ T cells sorted from blood. As for subset: CD45RA+ positively selected. These receptors all come from a man aged 18 to 29 in good health.

This clone was detected once. The rearrangement uses TRBV5-1 and TRBJ2-3, with TRBD1 matching 12 bases. The CDR3 runs 18 residues. Per germline, CDR1 SGHRS and CDR2 YFSETQ. V shed 5 bases and J 4 bases; nucleotides not matched to a gene: 14. CDR3 sequence: CASSANPPGQGAPDTQYF. DNA for the CDR3: TGCGCCAGCAGTGCCAACCCCCCGGGACAGGGGGCCCCAGATACGCAGTATTTT.

The V gene is TRBV5-6, the J gene TRBJ1-5; D remains ambiguous. Germline-derived CDR1 and CDR2 are SGHDT and YYEEEE. The CDR3 runs 15 residues. Trimming took off 0 bases at V and 1 base at J, with 8 bases between the two ends. The CDR3 DNA follows: TGTGCCAGCAGCTTGGCACAGCAGAGCAATCAGCCCCAGCATTTT. Encoded protein: CASSLAQQSNQPQHF.

The rearrangement joins TRBV5-4 to TRBJ2-1, with 9 bases matching TRBD2. The trim removed 3 bases at V and 0 bases at J, leaving 10 bases unmatched. The length of the CDR3 is 18 residues. Germline V gene sequence: CDR1 SGHNT, CDR2 YYREEE (reference sequence). Here the CDR3 reads CASSSVVAGVSSYNEQFF. CDR3 bases: TGTGCCAGCAGCTCGGTGGTAGCGGGGGTGAGCTCCTACAATGAGCAGTTCTTC.

V gene TRBV18 combines with J gene TRBJ2-7; perhaps TRBD1 as D (5 bases). V dropped 0 bases and J dropped 7 bases, with 16 bases sitting between them. CDR1 and CDR2 from the germline V gene are KGHSH and LQKENI. This CDR3 contains 15 residues. The CDR3 protein is CASSPPAGFEGEQYF. The CDR3 DNA is TGTGCCAGCTCACCACCGGCAGGGTTTGAAGGAGAGCAGTACTTC.

This chain joins TRBV12-5 and TRBJ1-2, with D uncertain. The CDR3 length is 21 residues. V lost 0 bases to trimming and J lost 7 bases, with 33 bases between them. Per the germline V gene, CDR1 is LGHNT and CDR2 is FRNRAP. The CDR3 here is CASGLVLSGREGWHVNRGYTF. CDR3 sequence (DNA): TGTGCTAGTGGTTTGGTACTAAGCGGGCGGGAGGGATGGCATGTTAATCGTGGCTACACCTTC. The complete variable domain, with remaining parts taken from reference TRBV12-5 and TRBJ1-2, reads DARVTQTPRHKVTEMGQEVTMRCQPILGHNTVFWYRQTMMQGLELLAYFRNRAPLDDSGMPKDRFSAEMPDATLATLKIQPSEPRDSAVYFCASGLVLSGREGWHVNRGYTFGSGTRLTVV.

The chain has TRBV2 and TRBJ2-5, with D perhaps assigned TRBD1 or TRBD2 (5 bases each). Trimming pared 5 bases from V and 5 bases from J, leaving 12 bases between. This CDR3 is built from 13 residues. Germline CDR1 is SNHLY and CDR2 is FYNNEI. In DNA form, the CDR3 reads TGTGCCAGCAGTAGGGACGGCGGGGAGACCCAGTACTTC. It codes for CASSRDGGETQYF.

The chain joins TRBV19 to TRBJ2-7; D ambiguous. This CDR3 has 14 residues. The V and J ends lost 4 bases and 7 bases respectively, with 17 bases between them. From germline, CDR1 is LNHDA and CDR2 SQIVND (reference sequence). In nucleotides, the CDR3 is TGTGCCAGTAGTAAAGGTCCGGGCCTAGGTGAGCAGTACTTC. This encodes CASSKGPGLGEQYF.

This sequence joins TRBV28 and TRBJ1-6; no clear D gene. V shed 5 bases and J shed 7 bases, with 12 bases lying between them. This CDR3 spans 14 amino acids. Germline V gives CDR1 MDHEN, CDR2 SYDVKM. CDR3 coding DNA: TGTGCCAGCAGTCCTCTTCGTACGAATTCACCCCTCCACTTT. Protein product: CASSPLRTNSPLHF.

The chain has TRBV27 and TRBJ2-3, with 7 bases matching TRBD1. The CDR3 extends over 15 amino acids. The V segment lost 5 bases and the J segment 4 bases; nucleotides outside the gene matches: 9. Germline V gives CDR1 MNHEY, CDR2 SMNVEV (reference sequence). The CDR3, as DNA: TGTGCCAGCAGTGCAATGACAGGGAAGTCAGATACGCAGTATTTT. Amino acids: CASSAMTGKSDTQYF.

V and J are TRBV4-1 and TRBJ2-1, with TRBD2 as a possible D gene (5 bases). The V end lost 8 bases, the J end lost 2 bases, and 13 bases lay between the germline ends. CDR3 length: 14 amino acids. Germline CDR1 MGHRA, CDR2 YSYEKL. The CDR3 sequence is CASAGPGTYNEQFF. For the CDR3, the DNA is TGCGCCAGCGCAGGCCCCGGGACCTACAATGAGCAGTTCTTC.

The rearrangement links TRBV18 to TRBJ2-5; D gene ambiguous. This CDR3 region has 14 residues. Per germline, CDR1 KGHSH and CDR2 LQKENI. Trimming removed 4 bases at V and 5 bases at J, with 14 bases between. The CDR3 sequence is CASSRGQAGETQYF. The CDR3 nucleotides are TGTGCCAGCTCACGCGGCCAGGCCGGGGAGACCCAGTACTTC. Full variable domain (rest looked up from reference TRBV18 and TRBJ2-5): NAGVMQNPRHLVRRRGQEARLRCSPMKGHSHVYWYRQLPEEGLKFMVYLQKENIIDESGMPKERFSAEFPKEGPSILRIQQVVRGDSAAYFCASSRGQAGETQYFGPGTRLLVL.

The chain uses TRBV6-5 and TRBJ2-7; D gene ambiguous. This CDR3 is 15 amino acids long. The V end lost 7 bases, the J end lost 1 base, and 17 bases lay between the germline ends. From germline, CDR1 is MNHEY and CDR2 SVGAGI. CDR3 nucleotide sequence: TGTGCCAGCACTAAAGACTTTTCTGGTTCCTACGAGCAGTACTTC. Amino acids: CASTKDFSGSYEQYF.

The chain joins TRBV6-5 to TRBJ2-2; TRBD2 is a possible D gene (6 bases). V lost 4 bases to trimming and J lost 4 bases, with 16 bases between them. The CDR3 has 16 amino acids. The germline CDR1 and CDR2 sequences are MNHEY and SVGAGI. The CDR3 DNA sequence: TGTGCCAGCAGTTTCCTCGGAGGGCCGGGCACCGGGGAGCTGTTTTTT. Encoded protein: CASSFLGGPGTGELFF.

This clone was observed once. The sample contains more than one DNA sequence encoding this CDR3. The chain carries TRBV5-1 and TRBJ1-5; D is uncertain. This CDR3 is built from 15 residues. V shed 2 bases and J shed 0 bases, with 9 bases lying between them. From germline, CDR1 is SGHRS and CDR2 YFSETQ. The CDR3 DNA is TGCGCCAGCAGCTTAGCCGGATATAGCAATCAGCCCCAGCATTTT. Translation gives CASSLAGYSNQPQHF.

This clone was seen once. The chain links TRBV9 to TRBJ2-2, with unresolved D. Germline CDR1 SGDLS, CDR2 YYNGEE. Between the trimmed V and J ends, which lost 0 bases and 6 bases, there was a span of 6 bases. This CDR3 is built from 13 residues. The DNA of the CDR3 is TGTGCCAGCAGCGTAGAAATGGCCGGGGAGCTGTTTTTT. Encoded protein: CASSVEMAGELFF.

The chain couples TRBV27 to TRBJ2-1; D call uncertain. The germline V gene has CDR1 MNHEY and CDR2 SMNVEV (reference sequence). The V end was cut by 6 bases, the J end by 0 bases, with 6 bases between. This CDR3 is built from 13 residues. The CDR3 sequence: CASRMSSYNEQFF. In DNA, the CDR3 is TGTGCCAGCAGGATGAGCTCCTACAATGAGCAGTTCTTC.

This sequence joins TRBV6-1 and TRBJ1-1, with no clear D. Trimming removed 7 bases from V and 4 bases from J, with 10 bases in between. Per the germline V gene, CDR1 is MNHNS and CDR2 is SASEGT. This CDR3 has 12 residues. The CDR3 region is CASTTAGTEAFF. The CDR3 nucleotides are TGTGCCAGCACGACTGCGGGCACTGAAGCTTTCTTT.

V usage is TRBV21-1 and J usage is TRBJ2-7; the table's TRBD1 call for D was not verified on the DNA. TRBV21-1 constitutes a pseudogene. This CDR3 is 16 amino acids long. The CDR3 bases are TGTGCCAGCAGCAAAGCGAGAGGGGACAGCTCCTACGAGCAGTACTTC. Translated, it gives CASSKARGDSSYEQYF.

In regard to this clone: The junction and the germline gene differ at one end; a read error may be behind it. This chain links TRBV14 with TRBJ2-7; D is ambiguous. CDR1 and CDR2 from the germline V gene are SGHDN and FVKESK. The CDR3 loop spans 12 amino acids. The DNA for the CDR3 is TGTGCCAGCAGCCAGGTACAGTTCCCTACATTCTTC. This encodes CASSQVQFPTFF.

The genes are TRBV5-1 and TRBJ2-7; D is unresolved. Trimming removed 7 bases at V and 1 base at J, with 12 bases between. The CDR3 totals 13 residues. Germline assignment: CDR1 SGHRS and CDR2 YFSETQ. This CDR3 is CASGLGGSYEQYF. The CDR3 DNA is TGCGCCAGCGGCCTGGGCGGTTCCTACGAGCAGTACTTC.

This sequence joins TRBV9 and TRBJ1-6, with a tentative D call TRBD1 (6 bases). V was clipped by 5 bases and J by 7 bases, with 13 bases between them. Germline CDR1 reads SGDLS; CDR2 reads YYNGEE. CDR3 size: 14 residues. The CDR3 nucleotides read TGTGCCAGCAGGGGGGCGGAATCAAATTCACCCCTCCACTTT. It specifies CASRGAESNSPLHF.

This clone has only one observation. The chain joins TRBV5-1 to TRBJ2-3; TRBD1 aligns across 9 bases. CDR3 length: 15 residues. Per germline, CDR1 SGHRS and CDR2 YFSETQ. J was trimmed by 3 bases and V by 4 bases; bases with no gene match: 6. The CDR3 loop reads CASSPKQGATDTQYF. The CDR3 nucleotides are TGCGCCAGCAGCCCCAAACAGGGGGCAACAGATACGCAGTATTTT.

The chain couples TRBV7-9 to TRBJ1-1, with D possibly being TRBD1 (6 bases). This CDR3 has 15 residues. V was cut by 5 bases and J by 1 base, with 14 bases left in between. CDR1 is SEHNR, CDR2 FQNEAQ, per germline (reference sequence). The CDR3 DNA reads as TGTGCCAGCAGCCAAATCCTACAGGGGAACACTGAAGCTTTCTTT. This encodes CASSQILQGNTEAFF.

The chain joins TRBV5-1 to TRBJ2-1, with 9 bases fitting TRBD2. Germline CDR1 and CDR2: SGHRS and YFSETQ. The CDR3 contains 16 residues. V lost 4 bases and J lost 4; bases outside the gene matches: 9. The CDR3 DNA sequence: TGCGCCAGCAGCACCGATCTAGCGGGGAAATACAATGAGCAGTTCTTC. Amino acids: CASSTDLAGKYNEQFF.